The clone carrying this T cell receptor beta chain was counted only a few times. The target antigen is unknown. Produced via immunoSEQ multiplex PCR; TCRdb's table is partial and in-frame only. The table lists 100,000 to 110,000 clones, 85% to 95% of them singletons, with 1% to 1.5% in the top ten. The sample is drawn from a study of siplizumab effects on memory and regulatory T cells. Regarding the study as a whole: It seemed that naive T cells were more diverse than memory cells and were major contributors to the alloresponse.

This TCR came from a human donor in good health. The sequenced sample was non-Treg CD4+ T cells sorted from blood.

The CDR3 loop reads CASSHPDRGGWYEQYF. The CDR3, as DNA: TGTGCCAGCAGCCACCCGGACAGGGGAGGGTGGTACGAGCAGTACTTC. The chain recombines TRBV14 with TRBJ2-7; 9 nucleotides line up with TRBD1. This CDR3 is built from 16 residues. The germline CDR1 and CDR2 sequences are SGHDN and FVKESK. Trimming cost V 3 bases and J 4 bases; bases outside gene matches: 10.